These 17 T cell receptor beta chains originate from one sample sequenced in a study of blood T cell repertoires in COVID-19. This table comes from immunoSEQ multiplex PCR, and its TCRdb copy is limited to in-frame clones, with some not included. Among around 160,000 clones listed, approximately 91% were seen once. Material: peripheral blood. The receptors stem from a man aged 18 to 29 with acute or convalescent COVID-19.

This clone was seen only a few times. V is TRBV10-1 and J is TRBJ2-2; 8 positions match TRBD2. V lost 4 bases to trimming and J lost 5 bases; unmatched junction nucleotides: 3. The V gene's germline CDR1 is WNHNN and CDR2 SYGVQD (reference sequence). There are 14 residues in the CDR3. The CDR3 is CASSGAGGTGELFF. DNA of the CDR3: TGCGCCAGCAGTGGTGCGGGAGGAACCGGGGAGCTGTTTTTT.

The chain is built from TRBV7-2 and TRBJ2-1, with TRBD2 matching 14 bases. V dropped 4 bases and J dropped 9; count of bases not matched to a gene: 8. The CDR3 totals 16 residues. Germline V lookup: CDR1 SGHTA, CDR2 FQGNSA. This CDR3 reads CASSSRTSGRRSEQFF. The CDR3 DNA reads TGTGCCAGCAGCTCTCGGACTAGCGGGAGGCGGAGTGAGCAGTTCTTC.

In DNA, the CDR3 is TGTGCCAGCAGCTTGGGTGGGACATCTCGCACAGATACGCAGTATTTT. Amino acid sequence: CASSLGGTSRTDTQYF. The chain combines TRBV5-4 with TRBJ2-3; maybe TRBD1 (6 bases). Trimming took off 0 bases at V and 1 base at J, with 12 bases between the two ends. The CDR3 totals 16 residues. Germline CDR1 is SGHNT and CDR2 is YYREEE (reference sequence).

This clone was seen only once. The genes are TRBV25-1 and TRBJ2-5; D may be TRBD1 (6 bases). This CDR3 has 15 amino acids. CDR1 is MGHDK and CDR2 is SYGVNS in the germline V gene. Trimming stripped 4 bases from V and 0 bases from J, with 12 bases between. The CDR3 is CASSVPGADQETQYF. The CDR3 nucleotides read TGTGCCAGCAGTGTCCCAGGGGCGGACCAAGAGACCCAGTACTTC.

This chain uses TRBV12-3 or TRBV12-4 with TRBJ1-1, with 9 bases lining up with TRBD1. This CDR3 is built from 12 residues. Trimming at V came to 3 bases and at J to 11 bases, leaving 4 bases not matched to a gene. The CDR3 sequence: CASSLGDRVAFF. The CDR3 region has the DNA TGTGCCAGCAGTTTGGGGGACAGGGTCGCTTTCTTT.

This clone occurred a few times. V gene TRBV13 combines with J gene TRBJ2-1; 7 bases line up with TRBD1. The J segment lost 0 bases and the V segment lost 3 bases, leaving 5 bases of the junction unmatched. Per germline, CDR1 PRHDT and CDR2 FYEKMQ (reference sequence). The CDR3 is 16 amino acids. The CDR3 is CASSFNRGLSYNEQFF. The CDR3 nucleotides read TGTGCCAGCAGCTTCAACAGGGGCCTCTCCTACAATGAGCAGTTCTTC. The entire variable domain, with the rest obtained from reference TRBV13 and TRBJ2-1, is as follows: AAGVIQSPRHLIKEKRETATLKCYPIPRHDTVYWYQQGPGQDPQFLISFYEKMQSDKGSIPDRFSAQQFSDYHSELNMSSLELGDSALYFCASSFNRGLSYNEQFFGPGTRLTVL.

This clone was counted only a few times. The genes are TRBV19 and TRBJ2-7; 10 nucleotides match TRBD1. The germline CDR1 and CDR2 sequences are LNHDA and SQIVND (reference sequence). This CDR3 spans 15 amino acids. The ends lost 10 bases at V and 1 base at J; junction bases unmatched: 10. The CDR3 loop is CATRTRTGGSYEQYF. In DNA, the CDR3 is TGTGCCACCCGAACCCGGACAGGGGGATCCTACGAGCAGTACTTC.

The rearrangement joins TRBV21-1 to TRBJ1-5. TRBV21-1 represents a pseudogene. This CDR3 region has 18 residues. This CDR3 reads CASSKVGRSRLGNQPQHF. CDR3 DNA: TGTGCCAGCAGCAAAGTGGGGAGATCCCGTCTGGGCAATCAGCCCCAGCATTTT.

The chain recombines TRBV6-5 with TRBJ2-3, with TRBD2 matching 10 bases. Trimming at V came to 5 bases and at J to 2 bases, leaving 4 bases not matched to a gene. The V gene's germline CDR1 is MNHEY and CDR2 SVGAGI. CDR3 length equals 15 residues. CDR3 sequence: CASSPLAGYTDTQYF. The CDR3 bases are TGTGCCAGCAGTCCACTAGCGGGATACACAGATACGCAGTATTTT.

V usage is TRBV30 and J usage is TRBJ1-2, with D perhaps matching TRBD1 (5 bases). The CDR3 has 13 amino acids. V lost 4 bases and J 4 bases, leaving 13 bases between the germline ends. Germline loops: CDR1 GTSNPN, CDR2 SVGIG (reference sequence). The CDR3 coding sequence is TGTGCCTGGACCGTCGGGGGGATCTATGGCTACACCTTC. As protein: CAWTVGGIYGYTF.

Written as DNA, the CDR3 is TGTGCCAGCAGCCTGTACAGGGATAATTCACCCCTCCACTTT. This codes for CASSLYRDNSPLHF. The chain links TRBV14 to TRBJ1-6, with D possibly matching TRBD1 (6 bases). Per the germline V gene, CDR1 is SGHDN and CDR2 is FVKESK. V lost 4 bases and J 5 bases, leaving 9 bases between the germline ends. The CDR3 contains 14 residues.

V is TRBV6-5 and J is TRBJ1-2, with D perhaps matching TRBD1 (6 bases). The CDR3 covers 13 residues. V was cut by 2 bases and J by 7 bases, with 11 bases left in between. CDR1 and CDR2 from the germline V gene are MNHEY and SVGAGI. CDR3: CASSYRGSGGYTF. The CDR3 coding sequence is TGTGCCAGCAGTTACAGGGGGTCGGGTGGCTACACCTTC.

This chain joins TRBV5-1 and TRBJ2-7, with 7 bases lining up with TRBD1. The CDR3 is 15 amino acids. Unmatched junction bases numbered 3, after V lost 0 bases and J lost 0 bases. In germline, CDR1 is SGHRS, CDR2 YFSETQ. CDR3 sequence: CASSLAGQTSYEQYF. CDR3 DNA sequence: TGCGCCAGCAGCTTGGCGGGACAGACCTCCTACGAGCAGTACTTC.

CDR3: CASSLPLAGGDTQYF. CDR3 sequence (DNA): TGCGCCAGCAGCTTGCCACTAGCGGGGGGAGATACGCAGTATTTT. The chain combines TRBV5-1 with TRBJ2-3; TRBD2 matches at 12 bases. Looked up from germline, CDR1 is SGHRS and CDR2 is YFSETQ. J was trimmed by 5 bases and V by 1 base; bases with no gene match: 2. The CDR3 runs to 15 residues.

This clone occurred once. The chain has TRBV19 and TRBJ1-1, with D unclear. The length of the CDR3 is 12 residues. V was trimmed by 8 bases and J by 1 base, leaving 8 bases between them. Germline values: CDR1 LNHDA, CDR2 SQIVND (reference sequence). This CDR3 reads CASYRGNTEAFF. The CDR3 DNA sequence: TGTGCCAGTTATCGGGGGAACACTGAAGCTTTCTTT.

The V call is TRBV18, the J call TRBJ2-7; TRBD2 matches 10 bases. V lost 0 bases and J lost 3; bases outside the gene matches: 2. This CDR3 has 15 residues. Germline V gene data show CDR1 as KGHSH and CDR2 as LQKENI. The CDR3, as DNA: TGTGCCAGCTCACCACCAAGCGGGAGGGGCTACGAGCAGTACTTC. Protein: CASSPPSGRGYEQYF.

This rearrangement joins TRBV7-9 to TRBJ2-3, with TRBD1 matching 11 bases. V shed 1 base, J shed 4 bases, and the junction held 4 bases outside the gene matches. The CDR3 is 16 amino acids. Germline lookup yields CDR1 SEHNR and CDR2 FQNEAQ (reference sequence). This CDR3 is CASSLGRGQGADTQYF. DNA for the CDR3: TGTGCCAGCAGCTTAGGTCGGGGACAGGGGGCAGATACGCAGTATTTT.